This T cell receptor beta chain was documented in a study of blood T cell repertoires in COVID-19. Looking at the study overall: Material from acute and convalescent COVID-19 was sourced from the United States, Italy and Spain. From T cells, B-cell-depleted T cells, or PBMCs came the material, which was cDNA or gDNA.

V was clipped by 1 base and J by 7 bases, with 5 bases between them. There are 12 residues in the CDR3. Germline V gene lookup returns CDR1 MDHEN and CDR2 SYDVKM. The authors' processing: Reference gene primer amplification gave estimated nucleated cell counts. The data were produced by immunoSEQ multiplex PCR, yet TCRdb's version contains in-frame clones alone and is incomplete. Clone size and V and J calls were adopted from that table, with D and trimming inferred from the DNA. This sample has 45,000 to 55,000 clones, with under 90% found just once. The V gene is TRBV28, the J gene TRBJ1-5; D is unresolved. Sample: peripheral blood. This receptor was taken from a man aged 50-59 years with acute or convalescent COVID-19. CDR3 DNA sequence: TGTGCCAGCAGTTTATATTTACAGCCCCAGCATTTT. Amino acids: CASSLYLQPQHF.